These 7 T cell receptor beta chains came from one sample sequenced in a study of beta chain features in type 1 diabetes. Their specific antigens are unknown. Reverse transcription of all isolated RNA meant that expressed TCRB transcripts were sequenced. TCRdb's table, derived via immunoSEQ multiplex PCR, lists solely in-frame clones and lacks some. The sample records over 14,000 clones, around 77% being singletons. Study-level results: TCRB CDR3s from Type 1 diabetes patients were moderately but significantly shorter in all four CD4+ subsets.

The sample consisted of stem cell memory CD4+ T cells from blood. The origin of the receptors is a woman aged 18-30 years with type 1 diabetes.

This rearrangement joins TRBV18 to TRBJ2-1; 8 bases match TRBD1. In germline, CDR1 is KGHSH, CDR2 LQKENI. This CDR3 is 14 amino acids long. V lost 4 bases, J lost 8 bases, and 7 bases stayed unmatched. The CDR3 DNA sequence: TGTGCCAGCTCACTCGGACAGGGAATGGATGAGCAGTTCTTC. This encodes CASSLGQGMDEQFF.

This chain joins TRBV19 and TRBJ2-3, with TRBD2 matching 10 bases. Germline V lookup: CDR1 LNHDA, CDR2 SQIVND (reference sequence). This CDR3 region has 19 residues. The V and J ends lost 5 bases and 3 bases, in that order; junction bases with no gene match: 17. Here the CDR3 reads CASSAHVRGSGRQTDTQYF. CDR3 DNA: TGTGCCAGTAGTGCCCATGTCAGGGGTAGCGGGAGGCAGACAGATACGCAGTATTTT.

V is TRBV6-5 and J is TRBJ2-3; D is ambiguous. Per the germline V gene, CDR1 is MNHEY and CDR2 is SVGAGI. V was pared by 4 bases and J by 6 bases, with 8 bases between. CDR3 length equals 12 residues. The CDR3 loop reads CASSSPTDTQYF. The CDR3 nucleotides are TGTGCCAGCAGTTCCCCGACTGATACGCAGTATTTT.

The chain recombines TRBV2 with TRBJ2-5, with D possibly matching TRBD2 (5 bases). The J call is doubtful: the DNA matches TRBJ2-7 better. The germline CDR1 and CDR2 sequences are SNHLY and FYNNEI. The CDR3 extends over 11 amino acids. The CDR3 region has the DNA TGTGCCAGCAGTGGGGAGTACGAGCAGTACTTC. It encodes CASSGEYEQYF.

The chain combines TRBV19 with TRBJ1-2; the D gene is possibly TRBD1 (5 bases). CDR1 and CDR2 from the germline V gene are LNHDA and SQIVND (reference sequence). Trimming took 3 bases from V and 4 from J, leaving 15 bases between them. The CDR3 covers 15 residues. The CDR3 protein is CASSIEGAYGYGYTF. The CDR3 DNA is TGTGCCAGTAGTATCGAAGGGGCCTACGGCTATGGCTACACCTTC.

This chain links TRBV7-2 with TRBJ1-5; D is ambiguous. There are 15 residues in the CDR3. Trimming shortened V by 1 base and J by 1 base, and 8 bases separated the two germline ends. The germline V gene has CDR1 SGHTA and CDR2 FQGNSA. The CDR3: CASSLDGGSNQPQHF. CDR3 nucleotide sequence: TGTGCCAGCAGCTTAGACGGCGGCAGCAATCAGCCCCAGCATTTT.

This rearrangement joins TRBV27 to TRBJ2-3; 11 bases are a match to TRBD1. Germline CDR1 is MNHEY and CDR2 is SMNVEV (reference sequence). The CDR3 has 15 amino acids. Trimming at V came to 5 bases and at J to 4 bases, leaving 5 bases not matched to a gene. CDR3 sequence (DNA): TGTGCCAGCAGTCCGGACAGGGGGCAAGCAGATACGCAGTATTTT. Its translation: CASSPDRGQADTQYF.